Listed below are T cell receptor beta chains from one sample, sequenced in a study of shared clonotypes between healthy human individuals. Some clones are missing from TCRdb's copy, which holds only in-frame ones; the method was immunoSEQ multiplex PCR. The repertoire holds about 2.3 million clones, with over 85% as singletons. Material: naive CD4+ T cells from PBMCs. Receptors originate from a man younger than 35 in good health. Some clones in this sample may be carry-over from other donors' samples. Both conserved end residues are part of each CDR3. A D gene is named only where the DNA matches it firmly. Only some rows state a clone size, as once, few, many or a class for expanded clones.

clone size	V gene	D gene	J gene	CDR3 protein	CDR3 DNA
.	TRBV7-2	.	TRBJ1-1	CASSLYRRGEAEAFF	TGTGCCAGCAGCTTATACCGGAGGGGAGAGGCTGAAGCTTTCTTT
.	TRBV28	TRBD2	TRBJ2-3	CAINDGTSGTDTQYF	TGTGCCATCAATGACGGGACTAGCGGCACAGATACGCAGTATTTT
.	TRBV4-1	.	TRBJ2-1	CASSRSRERTNYNEQFF	TGCGCCAGCAGCCGCTCCAGGGAGCGGACGAACTACAATGAGCAGTTCTTC
.	TRBV4-1	TRBD1	TRBJ1-4	CASSGRDRGGKLFF	TGCGCCAGCAGTGGACGGGACAGGGGTGGAAAACTGTTTTTT
.	TRBV5-4	TRBD2	TRBJ2-7	CASSLAVAGEQYF	TGTGCCAGCAGCCTGGCCGTAGCGGGAGAGCAGTACTTC
.	TRBV6-4	.	TRBJ2-3	CASSEGGAQDTQYF	TGTGCCAGCAGTGAAGGAGGGGCCCAAGATACGCAGTATTTT
.	TRBV13	.	TRBJ2-3	CASSLERFTDTQYF	TGTGCCAGCAGCTTAGAGCGTTTCACAGATACGCAGTATTTT
.	TRBV5-1	TRBD1	TRBJ1-5	CASSPTGTDSNQPQHF	TGCGCCAGCAGTCCTACCGGGACAGATAGCAATCAGCCCCAGCATTTT
once	TRBV28	.	TRBJ1-1	CASSFKRGMERNTEAFF	TGTGCCAGCAGTTTTAAGAGGGGAATGGAAAGGAACACTGAAGCTTTCTTT
.	TRBV28	.	TRBJ2-4	CASSLGRVNIQYF	TGTGCCAGCAGTTTAGGCAGGGTAAACATTCAGTACTTC
.	TRBV5-1	.	TRBJ2-1	CASSLSGSFNEQFF	TGCGCCAGCAGCTTGAGCGGTTCGTTTAATGAGCAGTTCTTC
.	TRBV6-1	.	TRBJ1-5	CASIKGYSNQPQHF	TGTGCCAGTATTAAGGGATACAGCAATCAGCCCCAGCATTTT
.	TRBV6-5	TRBD2	TRBJ2-3	CASSYLSREPPDTQYF	TGTGCCAGCAGTTACCTCTCGCGGGAGCCCCCAGATACGCAGTATTTT
.	TRBV27	TRBD1	TRBJ2-7	CASSPIRTGVFYEQYF	TGTGCCAGCAGTCCAATAAGGACAGGGGTGTTTTACGAGCAGTACTTC
.	TRBV28	.	TRBJ1-4	CATLGWQSNEKLFF	TGTGCCACCCTCGGTTGGCAGTCAAATGAAAAACTGTTTTTT
.	TRBV19	.	TRBJ2-3	CASKGGEVQYF	TGTGCCTCAAAAGGCGGGGAAGTGCAGTATTTT
.	TRBV18	.	TRBJ2-3	CASSPMSDTQYF	TGTGCCAGCTCACCAATGTCCGATACGCAGTATTTT
.	TRBV6-1	.	TRBJ2-7	CASSFSPTVTYEQYF	TGTGCCAGCAGTTTTTCCCCAACAGTTACCTACGAGCAGTACTTC
once	TRBV28	TRBD2	TRBJ2-3	CANSSWTILAGGPSGYF	TGTGCCAACTCATCGTGGACAATACTAGCGGGAGGGCCATCGGGGTATTTT
.	TRBV2	TRBD1	TRBJ1-6	CASSGPGGLNSPLHF	TGTGCCAGCAGTGGACCAGGGGGCCTGAATTCACCCCTCCACTTT
once	TRBV9	TRBD2	TRBJ2-3	CASSHRTSGLTDTQYF	TGTGCCAGCAGCCACCGGACTAGCGGACTCACAGATACGCAGTATTTT
.	TRBV7-2	TRBD2	TRBJ2-2	CASTTRASGRATGELFF	TGTGCCAGCACCACTCGGGCCTCCGGGAGGGCGACCGGGGAGCTGTTTTTT
few	TRBV9	.	TRBJ1-5	CASSLPPREPQHF	TGTGCCAGCAGCCTCCCACCCCGCGAGCCCCAGCATTTT
once	TRBV7-8	.	TRBJ2-5	CASSPREGQETQYF	TGTGCCAGCAGCCCGCGGGAAGGGCAAGAGACCCAGTACTTC
.	TRBV11-3	.	TRBJ2-1	CASSLVGWGRGSYEQFF	TGTGCCAGCAGCTTAGTTGGCTGGGGCCGGGGCAGCTATGAGCAGTTCTTC
.	TRBV27	TRBD1	TRBJ1-2	CASSLAGGYSYGYTF	TGTGCCAGCAGTTTGGCAGGGGGCTATTCCTATGGCTACACCTTC
.	TRBV21-1	.	TRBJ2-7	CASIDDREGDYEQYF	TGTGCCAGCATAGATGACAGGGAGGGGGATTACGAGCAGTACTTC
.	TRBV28	TRBD1	TRBJ1-2	CASTMAGDREQYTF	TGTGCCAGCACCATGGCCGGGGACAGGGAACAGTACACCTTC
.	TRBV27	.	TRBJ2-7	CASKGRTLGGYEQYF	TGTGCCAGCAAGGGGCGAACCCTCGGCGGCTACGAGCAGTACTTC
once	TRBV19	.	TRBJ1-1	CASTKTGLMNTEAFF	TGTGCCAGTACGAAGACAGGTCTGATGAACACTGAAGCTTTCTTT
.	TRBV19	.	TRBJ2-2	CASSTPGTGELFF	TGTGCCAGTAGTACCCCCGGCACCGGGGAGCTGTTTTTT
.	TRBV7-9	.	TRBJ2-2	CASSPSRAGTGELFF	TGTGCCAGCAGCCCATCAAGGGCGGGGACCGGGGAGCTGTTTTTT
.	TRBV5-1	.	TRBJ2-7	CASSLNSQSYEQYF	TGCGCCAGCAGCTTAAACAGCCAATCCTACGAGCAGTACTTC
.	TRBV4-1	.	TRBJ1-2	CASSPQGSYGYTF	TGCGCCAGCAGCCCCCAAGGCAGCTATGGCTACACCTTC
once	TRBV6-5	.	TRBJ1-4	CASRPPDGKKLFF	TGTGCCAGCAGGCCCCCGGACGGAAAAAAACTGTTTTTT
.	TRBV5-1	TRBD1	TRBJ1-1	CASSWTGVGPEAFF	TGCGCCAGCAGCTGGACAGGGGTTGGCCCTGAAGCTTTCTTT
once	TRBV11-2	.	TRBJ1-4	CASSLRGQTNEKLFF	TGTGCCAGCAGCTTACGGGGACAAACTAATGAAAAACTGTTTTTT
.	TRBV5-5	.	TRBJ2-7	CASSLKGDSSYEQYF	TGTGCCAGCAGCTTGAAGGGCGATAGCTCCTACGAGCAGTACTTC
.	TRBV7-8	.	TRBJ2-5	CASSQRETQYF	TGTGCCAGCAGCCAAAGGGAGACCCAGTACTTC
.	TRBV5-1	.	TRBJ1-1	CASSAPNGQLNTEAFF	TGCGCCAGCAGCGCCCCCAATGGACAGTTAAACACTGAAGCTTTCTTT
.	TRBV29-1	TRBD2	TRBJ2-1	CSVLAGYNEQFF	TGCAGCGTTTTAGCGGGCTACAATGAGCAGTTCTTC
.	TRBV6-5	.	TRBJ2-7	CASSYLGGQTYEQYF	TGTGCCAGCAGTTACTTGGGGGGCCAAACCTACGAGCAGTACTTC